This is a list of T cell receptor beta chains from one sample in a study of blood T cell repertoires in COVID-19. Assay used: immunoSEQ multiplex PCR; TCRdb lists only in-frame clones, some missing. Here the sample spans around 30,000 clones, 86% being singletons. The source material was peripheral blood. These receptors were taken from a woman over 75 with active or convalescent COVID-19. CDR3s include the opening cysteine and the closing phenylalanine or tryptophan. Fields, in order: J gene, V gene, D gene, clone size, CDR3 protein, CDR3 DNA. D genes are given only for firm matches. Clone size is given for some rows only: seen once, a few or many times, or a class if the clone is expanded.

TRBJ2-2 TRBV15 TRBD2 . CATSIPGGGGTGELFF TGTGCCACCAGCATCCCGGGCGGGGGTGGCACCGGGGAGCTGTTTTTT
TRBJ1-1 TRBV2 . . CASSEDPRAGAFF TGTGCCAGCAGTGAAGACCCGCGGGCTGGAGCTTTCTTT
TRBJ1-3 TRBV2 TRBD1 . CASSLAPDRAFGNTIYF TGTGCCAGCAGCCTTGCCCCGGACAGGGCCTTTGGAAACACCATATATTTT
TRBJ2-1 TRBV28 TRBD2 . CASTPSGNYYYNEQFF TGTGCCAGCACCCCCAGCGGGAATTATTACTACAATGAGCAGTTCTTC
TRBJ2-5 TRBV30 . few CAWKGGKLAQETQYF TGTGCCTGGAAGGGCGGAAAACTAGCACAAGAGACCCAGTACTTC
TRBJ1-5 TRBV29-1 . . CSVATTGDSNQPQHF TGCAGCGTTGCTACCACAGGTGATAGCAATCAGCCCCAGCATTTT
TRBJ2-1 TRBV7-9 TRBD1 . CASSSWTGMTIDEQFF TGTGCCAGCAGCTCTTGGACAGGGATGACAATTGATGAGCAGTTCTTC
TRBJ2-7 TRBV6-5 TRBD1 . CASNKGGTVGEQYF TGTGCCAGCAACAAGGGTGGGACAGTCGGCGAGCAGTACTTC
TRBJ2-7 TRBV19 . . CASSMSNRAYEQYF TGTGCCAGTAGTATGTCGAACAGAGCCTACGAGCAGTACTTC
TRBJ2-1 TRBV5-1 TRBD2 . CASSLAGLAGGQGEQFF TGCGCCAGCAGCTTGGCGGGACTAGCGGGAGGGCAGGGTGAGCAGTTCTTC
TRBJ1-2 TRBV15 . . CATSRDPRLGYTF TGTGCCACCAGCAGAGATCCGAGGTTGGGCTACACCTTC